The rows below give T cell receptor beta chains drawn from one sample of a study of T-cell reconstitution after alpha-beta-depleted transplantation in children. From the PCR reads, TCRdb called clonotypes with MiXCR, one entry per CDR3 protein. This sample yields about 830,000 distinct CDR3 sequences, of which around 17% are seen a single time; around 5.3% belongs to the top ten. The material was PBMCs, mostly from graft donor cells, obtained 360 days after TCRalphabeta/CD19-depleted stem cell transplant. These receptors all come from a male patient younger than 18 who had a stem cell transplant for acute lymphoblastic leukemia, so the T cells may come from the graft donor. CDR3s include the opening cysteine and the closing phenylalanine or tryptophan. D genes are given only for firm matches. Where a row states a size, it is once, few, many or the class of an expanded clone; other rows omit it.

cdr3_length | j_call | v_call | clone_size | d_call | cdr3_aa | cdr3_nt
13 | TRBJ2-5 | TRBV11-2 | - | TRBD2 | CASSLEAGADQYF | TGTGCCAGCAGCTTAGAGGCGGGAGCGGACCAGTACTTC
16 | TRBJ2-3 | TRBV27 | few | - | CASSQTFSGYTDTQYF | TGTGCCAGCAGTCAGACCTTTAGCGGATACACAGATACGCAGTATTTT
13 | TRBJ2-2 | TRBV29-1 | - | - | CTVGSLGAGELFF | TGCACCGTTGGGTCTTTGGGAGCCGGGGAGCTGTTTTTT
13 | TRBJ2-1 | TRBV29-1 | few | - | CSVGGWGIDEQFF | TGCAGCGTTGGGGGGTGGGGTATCGATGAGCAGTTCTTC
13 | TRBJ1-2 | TRBV6-1 | - | - | CASLGSGAYGYTF | TGTGCCAGCTTGGGCAGTGGAGCCTATGGCTACACCTTC
12 | TRBJ1-1 | TRBV9 | many | - | CASSVVNTEAFF | TGTGCCAGCAGCGTAGTGAACACTGAAGCTTTCTTT
15 | TRBJ2-7 | TRBV20-1 | few | TRBD2 | CSAPAGTSRYYEQYF | TGCAGTGCCCCGGCCGGGACTAGCAGATACTACGAGCAGTACTTC
16 | TRBJ2-5 | TRBV4-1 | - | TRBD2 | CASSQLGLAGPETQYF | TGCGCCAGCAGCCAACTGGGACTAGCGGGTCCTGAGACCCAGTACTTC
15 | TRBJ2-5 | TRBV7-3 | few | TRBD2 | CASSFGLANQETQYF | TGTGCCAGCAGCTTCGGACTAGCGAATCAAGAGACCCAGTACTTC
15 | TRBJ2-5 | TRBV5-1 | few | TRBD1 | CASSADRDQRETQYF | TGCGCCAGCAGCGCGGACAGGGACCAAAGAGAGACCCAGTACTTC
16 | TRBJ2-3 | TRBV5-1 | few | - | CASSLGGRGGDDTQYF | TGCGCCAGCAGCTTGGGGGGTCGAGGGGGAGACGATACGCAGTATTTT
15 | TRBJ2-7 | TRBV20-1 | - | - | CSARDWRKGDYEQYF | TGCAGTGCTAGAGATTGGCGGAAAGGGGACTACGAGCAGTACTTC
15 | TRBJ1-2 | TRBV12-3/TRBV12-4 | few | - | CASSFGGAGFSGYTF | TGTGCCAGCAGTTTCGGGGGGGCAGGTTTCTCTGGCTACACCTTC
16 | TRBJ2-7 | TRBV3-1 | - | TRBD2 | CASSQVPSGITYEQYF | TGTGCCAGCAGCCAAGTGCCTAGCGGGATAACCTACGAGCAGTACTTC
15 | TRBJ2-1 | TRBV4-1 | many | TRBD1 | CASSPDRVQNNEQFF | TGCGCCAGCAGCCCGGACAGGGTTCAAAACAATGAGCAGTTCTTC
16 | TRBJ2-1 | TRBV12-3/TRBV12-4 | few | - | CASNPLGGSSYNEQFF | TGTGCCAGCAATCCCCTTGGCGGAAGCTCCTACAATGAGCAGTTCTTC
12 | TRBJ1-3 | TRBV12-3/TRBV12-4 | - | - | CASSQLENTIYF | TGTGCCAGCAGTCAACTCGAAAACACCATATATTTT
13 | TRBJ2-5 | TRBV2 | - | - | CASSEAGAETQYF | TGTGCCAGCAGTGAAGCCGGGGCTGAGACCCAGTACTTC
15 | TRBJ1-2 | TRBV4-2 | - | - | CASSQDPTASYGYTF | TGTGCCAGCAGCCAAGACCCGACAGCTAGCTATGGCTACACCTTC
15 | TRBJ2-7 | TRBV7-9 | few | - | CASSSGVSSTYEQYF | TGTGCCAGCAGCTCGGGGGTTAGCAGTACCTACGAGCAGTACTTC
15 | TRBJ2-7 | TRBV6-4 | many | TRBD2 | CASSESSGASYEQYF | TGTGCCAGCAGCGAATCTAGCGGAGCCTCCTACGAGCAGTACTTC
16 | TRBJ1-5 | TRBV27 | few | - | CASSSSSIYSNQPQHF | TGTGCCAGCAGTTCATCGTCGATTTATAGCAATCAGCCCCAGCATTTT
16 | TRBJ2-3 | TRBV7-3 | - | TRBD2 | CASSFVAGGLTDTQYF | TGTGCCAGCAGCTTTGTTGCGGGAGGGTTGACAGATACGCAGTATTTT
14 | TRBJ2-2 | TRBV27 | - | - | CASSFARSTGELFF | TGTGCCAGCAGTTTTGCCAGGTCGACCGGGGAGCTGTTTTTT
15 | TRBJ1-2 | TRBV5-1 | - | - | CASSLNPQGQYGYTF | TGCGCCAGCAGCTTGAACCCACAGGGCCAGTATGGCTACACCTTC
16 | TRBJ2-1 | TRBV4-1 | - | - | CASSQVGRRIYNEQFF | TGCGCCAGCAGCCAAGTCGGCAGGAGAATCTACAATGAGCAGTTCTTC
14 | TRBJ2-7 | TRBV28 | - | - | CASSPNRVLYEQYF | TGTGCCAGCAGTCCCAACAGGGTCCTCTACGAGCAGTACTTC
15 | TRBJ2-2 | TRBV12-3/TRBV12-4 | few | - | CASSEHRAHTGELFF | TGTGCCAGCAGTGAGCACAGGGCTCACACCGGGGAGCTGTTTTTT
12 | TRBJ2-7 | TRBV4-1 | - | - | CASSQSGAEQYF | TGCGCCAGCAGCCAATCCGGCGCCGAGCAGTACTTC
16 | TRBJ1-3 | TRBV12-3/TRBV12-4 | - | - | CASSLRGISSGNTIYF | TGTGCCAGCAGTTTAAGAGGAATTAGCTCTGGAAACACCATATATTTT
17 | TRBJ1-4 | TRBV4-1 | once | - | CASSQVSLGPRNEKLFF | TGCGCCAGCAGCCAAGTGAGTTTGGGACCGCGTAATGAAAAACTGTTTTTT
16 | TRBJ2-1 | TRBV5-1 | few | TRBD2 | CASRTPGLAGLNEQFF | TGCGCCAGCCGCACACCGGGACTAGCGGGACTCAATGAGCAGTTCTTC
16 | TRBJ1-4 | TRBV27 | few | - | CASSFWRGGYNEKLFF | TGTGCCAGCAGTTTTTGGAGGGGCGGATATAATGAAAAACTGTTTTTT
15 | TRBJ2-7 | TRBV10-2 | few | TRBD2 | CASNNLSGSVCEQYF | TGCGCCAGCAATAACCTCAGCGGGAGTGTTTGCGAGCAGTACTTC
15 | TRBJ2-5 | TRBV11-1 | - | TRBD2 | CASSLAASGSETQYF | TGTGCCAGCAGCTTAGCGGCTAGCGGGTCGGAGACCCAGTACTTC
14 | TRBJ2-5 | TRBV5-1 | many | - | CASSLVGLEETQYF | TGCGCCAGCAGCTTGGTAGGACTTGAAGAGACCCAGTACTTC
14 | TRBJ2-7 | TRBV12-3/TRBV12-4 | few | - | CASSLDVGTYEQYF | TGTGCCAGCAGTTTAGATGTGGGGACCTACGAGCAGTACTTC
15 | TRBJ1-5 | TRBV20-1 | few | TRBD1 | CSASAGTELNQPQHF | TGCAGTGCTTCTGCCGGGACAGAATTAAATCAGCCCCAGCATTTT
14 | TRBJ2-5 | TRBV6-1 | - | - | CASSKTQHQETQYF | TGTGCCAGCAGTAAAACTCAGCACCAAGAGACCCAGTACTTC
18 | TRBJ2-2 | TRBV7-6 | - | TRBD1 | CASSLSGTGLTNTGELFF | TGTGCCAGCAGCTTATCCGGGACAGGGCTTACTAACACCGGGGAGCTGTTTTTT